Below are 20 T cell receptor beta chains sequenced from a single sample in a study of identical twins. TCRdb used MiXCR to reprocess the 5' RACE reads, holding one entry per CDR3 protein. The sample includes hundreds of thousands of distinct CDR3 sequences, approximately 13% of them seen just once. The same data also contributed to another study, on yellow fever vaccine responses in identical twins.

The sequenced material came from PBMCs. These receptors were collected from a woman aged 18-29 years in good health.

This clonotype was counted a few times. This sequence joins TRBV25-1 and TRBJ2-3; no firm D call. The CDR3 has 12 amino acids. CDR1 MGHDK and CDR2 SYGVNS come from the germline V gene. Trimming removed 5 bases at V and 3 bases at J, with 6 bases between. Here the CDR3 reads CASSIATDTQYF. The CDR3 DNA is TGTGCCAGCAGTATAGCAACAGATACGCAGTATTTT.

This clonotype was observed a handful of times. This chain links TRBV28 with TRBJ2-5; D perhaps matches TRBD2 (6 bases). CDR1 is MDHEN and CDR2 is SYDVKM in the germline V gene. V was clipped by 2 bases and J by 0 bases, with 7 bases between them. CDR3 size: 14 residues. Here the CDR3 reads CASSLRGNQETQYF. The CDR3 bases are TGTGCCAGCAGTTTACGGGGGAACCAAGAGACCCAGTACTTC.

This clonotype was observed a handful of times. The V call is TRBV9, the J call TRBJ2-2; 7 nucleotides match TRBD1. The J segment lost 4 bases and the V segment lost 0 bases, leaving 6 bases of the junction unmatched. The CDR3 is made up of 16 amino acids. In germline, CDR1 is SGDLS, CDR2 YYNGEE. The CDR3 nucleotides read TGTGCCAGCAGCGTAGGGAAACAGGGGCCCACCGGGGAGCTGTTTTTT. Translated: CASSVGKQGPTGELFF.

This clonotype showed up just a few times. The chain has TRBV27 and TRBJ1-2; weak D call: TRBD1 (5 bases). The germline CDR1 and CDR2 sequences are MNHEY and SMNVEV (reference sequence). The CDR3 is 13 amino acids. Deletions cut 5 bases from V and 4 bases from J, with 11 bases between. In DNA, the CDR3 is TGTGCCAGCAGTGACGGGGGACCCTATGGCTACACCTTC. Its translation: CASSDGGPYGYTF.

V and J are TRBV7-9 and TRBJ2-3, with TRBD2 as a possible D gene (7 bases). Germline V CDR1 and CDR2: SEHNR, FQNEAQ (reference sequence). The ends were cut back, 2 bases at V and 2 bases at J, with 14 bases in the middle. The CDR3 sequence is 16 residues long. The CDR3 DNA sequence: TGTGCCAGCAGCTTAATGGCGGGGGCGCACACAGATACGCAGTATTTT. Protein sequence: CASSLMAGAHTDTQYF.

This clonotype was recorded many times. V and J are TRBV5-1 and TRBJ2-2; possible D gene TRBD1, 7 bases. This CDR3 region has 17 residues. V lost 4 bases to trimming and J lost 2 bases, with 18 bases between them. Germline CDR1 SGHRS, CDR2 YFSETQ. In DNA, the CDR3 is TGCGCCAGCAGCCCCGCAGGGGGGACCTTTAACACCGGGGAGCTGTTTTTT. This encodes CASSPAGGTFNTGELFF.

Ten or more counts support this clonotype. The chain has TRBV12-3 or TRBV12-4 and TRBJ2-5, with TRBD1 as a possible D gene (5 bases). This CDR3 has 13 residues. The V and J ends lost 1 base and 4 bases respectively, with 7 bases between them. The CDR3 nucleotides are TGTGCCAGCAGTTTAGGGACACCAGAGACCCAGTACTTC. Its protein product is CASSLGTPETQYF.

This clonotype was recorded a few times. CDR3 nucleotide sequence: TGTGCCAGCTCACCTCTGGGCAGCCCCCAAGAGACCCAGTACTTC. This sequence encodes CASSPLGSPQETQYF. The chain links TRBV18 to TRBJ2-5; D is undetermined. Germline V gives CDR1 KGHSH, CDR2 LQKENI. The CDR3 has 15 amino acids. Trimming removed 3 bases from V and 1 base from J, with 12 bases in between.

The chain recombines TRBV20-1 with TRBJ2-3; 10 positions match TRBD2. Germline trimming cut 6 bases from V and 0 bases from J; bases unmatched to any gene: 6. This CDR3 is 15 amino acids long. The germline V gene has CDR1 DFQATT and CDR2 SNEGSKA (reference sequence). The CDR3 region is CSAPATSGSTDTQYF. The CDR3, as DNA: TGCAGTGCCCCTGCGACTAGCGGGAGCACAGATACGCAGTATTTT.

The chain joins TRBV19 to TRBJ2-1; 7 bases match TRBD2. This CDR3 is 17 amino acids long. Per the germline V gene, CDR1 is LNHDA and CDR2 is SQIVND (reference sequence). V gave up 6 bases and J gave up 9 bases; unmatched junction bases: 20. For the CDR3, the DNA is TGTGCCAGTAGAGTATACGGGGAGGGCCGAAATGAGGGTGAGCAGTTCTTC. Translation: CASRVYGEGRNEGEQFF. Looking up the rest from reference TRBV19 and TRBJ2-1 gives the full variable domain: DGGITQSPKYLFRKEGQNVTLSCEQNLNHDAMYWYRQDPGQGLRLIYYSQIVNDFQKGDIAEGYSVSREKKESFPLTVTSAQKNPTAFYLCASRVYGEGRNEGEQFFGPGTRLTVL.

With regard to this clonotype: The junction differs from germline at one of its ends, possibly a read error. The chain uses TRBV2 and TRBJ2-2, with 9 positions matching TRBD1. CDR3 length: 16 amino acids. Germline CDR1 and CDR2: SNHLY and FYNNEI. CDR3 amino acids: CSSSRQGGQATGELFF. As DNA, the CDR3 is TGTTCCAGCAGTCGACAGGGGGGACAGGCGACCGGAGAGCTGTTTTTT.

The sample holds many counts of this clonotype. In DNA form, the CDR3 reads TGTGCCAGCAGCCGGACTAGCGGGGACGGGGAGCAGTACTTC. This sequence encodes CASSRTSGDGEQYF. The chain couples TRBV4-2 to TRBJ2-7; TRBD2 aligns across 12 bases. V shed 4 bases, J shed 7 bases, and the junction held 5 bases outside the gene matches. CDR3 length: 14 residues. CDR1 and CDR2 from the germline V gene are LGHNA and YNFKEQ.

J is TRBJ2-1 and V is TRBV28; TRBD2 aligns across 13 bases. CDR1 and CDR2 (germline): MDHEN, SYDVKM. The CDR3 spans 16 residues. V was clipped by 5 bases and J by 5 bases; unmatched bases: 6. DNA of the CDR3: TGTGCCAGCAGTACCCCAGGACTAGCGGGGGACAATGAGCAGTTCTTC. Protein: CASSTPGLAGDNEQFF. Full variable domain (outside the CDR3, taken from reference TRBV28 and TRBJ2-1): DVKVTQSSRYLVKRTGEKVFLECVQDMDHENMFWYRQDPGLGLRLIYFSYDVKMKEKGDIPEGYSVSREKKERFSLILESASTNQTSMYLCASSTPGLAGDNEQFFGPGTRLTVL.

The gene calls are TRBV5-1 and TRBJ2-7; 10 nucleotides agree with TRBD1. CDR3 length: 15 amino acids. Germline assignment: CDR1 SGHRS and CDR2 YFSETQ. V shed 4 bases, J shed 2 bases, and the junction held 6 bases outside the gene matches. The CDR3 DNA is TGCGCCAGCAGCCTTGGTGGGACAGGGGCCTACGAGCAGTACGTC. It codes for CASSLGGTGAYEQYV.

The chain links TRBV29-1 to TRBJ2-2; 7 bases align to TRBD1. Germline CDR1 reads SQVTM; CDR2 reads ANQGSEA. The CDR3 runs 13 residues. V gave up 5 bases and J gave up 6 bases; unmatched junction bases: 6. The CDR3 region is CSVSTGLAGELFF. CDR3 nucleotide sequence: TGCAGCGTTTCGACAGGGTTGGCCGGGGAGCTGTTTTTT.

This clonotype was counted ten times or more. The chain combines TRBV6-5 with TRBJ2-1, with D perhaps matching TRBD1 (6 bases). The CDR3 totals 15 residues. Deletions cut 0 bases from V and 7 bases from J, with 13 bases between. The germline CDR1 and CDR2 sequences are MNHEY and SVGAGI. DNA of the CDR3: TGTGCCAGCAGTTACTCCTCGGGACACGGAAATGAGCAGTTCTTC. It encodes CASSYSSGHGNEQFF.

This clonotype appeared many times. The chain couples TRBV20-1 to TRBJ2-7; the match to TRBD1 covers 7 bases. CDR3 size: 14 residues. Germline lookup yields CDR1 DFQATT and CDR2 SNEGSKA (reference sequence). The V and J ends lost 5 bases and 0 bases, in that order; junction bases with no gene match: 7. CDR3 in amino acids: CSALWAGGSYEQYV. The CDR3 bases are TGCAGTGCTTTATGGGCAGGGGGCTCCTACGAGCAGTACGTC.

The genes are TRBV28 and TRBJ2-7, with unresolved D. Trimming took off 1 base at V and 3 bases at J, with 13 bases between the two ends. CDR3 length: 15 residues. The germline CDR1 and CDR2 sequences are MDHEN and SYDVKM. CDR3 sequence (DNA): TGTGCCAGCAGTTTATCCAAACGTCAGGACTACGAGCAGTACTTC. It specifies CASSLSKRQDYEQYF.

This clonotype occurred a few times. This chain's CDR3 is CASRGGTVRGTQYF. The CDR3 DNA reads as TGTGCCAGCAGGGGGGGGACGGTCAGAGGGACCCAGTACTTC. V usage is TRBV2 and J usage is TRBJ2-5, with 7 positions matching TRBD2. With V trimmed by 6 bases and J by 7 bases, 11 bases remained unmatched. The CDR3 has 14 amino acids. The germline V gene has CDR1 SNHLY and CDR2 FYNNEI.

The rearrangement joins TRBV28 to TRBJ2-5; 7 positions match TRBD2. V lost 5 bases to trimming and J lost 3 bases; unmatched junction nucleotides: 12. The CDR3 extends over 16 amino acids. Germline CDR1 MDHEN, CDR2 SYDVKM. The CDR3: CASSGRGGIWEETQYF. For the CDR3, the DNA is TGTGCCAGCAGTGGGCGGGGAGGGATATGGGAAGAGACCCAGTACTTC.